A selection of T cell receptor beta chains follows, all from one sample in a study of tumor and adjacent non-tumor tissue in lung cancer. Each CDR3 protein gets one entry after TCRdb re-called the multiplex PCR reads with MiXCR. The profile shows over 85,000 distinct CDR3 sequences, approximately 80% of them singletons. The sequenced material came from lung tumor tissue. These receptor sequences come from a man between 65 and 85 years old with non-small cell lung cancer. The CDR3 runs from the conserved cysteine through the conserved F or W. The D gene is left open where the match is weak. Not all rows give a size; the values are once, few, many and, for expanded clones, a class.

clone size: .; D gene: .; J gene: TRBJ2-7; V gene: TRBV6-6; CDR3 DNA: TGTGCCAGCAGATACTCGACGATGACCTACGAGCAGAACTTC; CDR3 protein: CASRYSTMTYEQNF
clone size: .; D gene: TRBD1; J gene: TRBJ1-1; V gene: TRBV11-3; CDR3 DNA: TGTGCCAGCAGCCTAAAGACAGGGTGGATGAACATTGAAACTTTCTTT; CDR3 protein: CASSLKTGWMNIETFF
clone size: .; D gene: .; J gene: TRBJ2-1; V gene: TRBV11-3; CDR3 DNA: TGTGCTAGTAGCTTAGATGCCACGGGGGGCAGGGGTGAGCAGTTCTTC; CDR3 protein: CASSLDATGGRGEQFF
clone size: .; D gene: .; J gene: TRBJ2-7; V gene: TRBV6-5; CDR3 DNA: TGTGCCAGCAGTTACCGGCTGACCCACGAGCAGTATTTC; CDR3 protein: CASSYRLTHEQYF
clone size: once; D gene: .; J gene: TRBJ1-2; V gene: TRBV6-5; CDR3 DNA: TGTGCCAGCAGTTATGGAACAAGGTGCACCTTC; CDR3 protein: CASSYGTRCTF
clone size: .; D gene: TRBD1; J gene: TRBJ1-1; V gene: TRBV29-1; CDR3 DNA: TGCAGGGGCATAATCGACAGGGGGAATACTGAAGCTTTCTTT; CDR3 protein: CRGIIDRGNTEAFF
clone size: once; D gene: .; J gene: TRBJ1-2; V gene: TRBV20-1; CDR3 DNA: TGCAGTCCTGAGGGGTTTTCTGGCTACATCTTC; CDR3 protein: CSPEGFSGYIF
clone size: .; D gene: TRBD1; J gene: TRBJ2-3; V gene: TRBV24-1; CDR3 DNA: TGTGCCACAAGTAACCAGTCACAGGGGGCATATACGCAGTATTTT; CDR3 protein: CATSNQSQGAYTQYF
clone size: .; D gene: .; J gene: TRBJ2-3; V gene: TRBV11-2; CDR3 DNA: TGTGCCAACAGCTTAGTGGGGACGGGCACAGATACACAGTATTTT; CDR3 protein: CANSLVGTGTDTQYF
clone size: .; D gene: .; J gene: TRBJ1-2; V gene: TRBV7-9; CDR3 DNA: TGTGCCAGCAGCTTAGAGGGGGATGTCCTAGGCTACACCTTC; CDR3 protein: CASSLEGDVLGYTF
clone size: .; D gene: .; J gene: TRBJ1-2; V gene: TRBV11-2; CDR3 DNA: TGTGCCAACAGCTTACTGGGGGGAGGCTACACCTTC; CDR3 protein: CANSLLGGGYTF
clone size: .; D gene: TRBD1; J gene: TRBJ1-2; V gene: TRBV10-2; CDR3 DNA: TGCGCCAACAGGGACAGGGGAAGATACTATGGCTACACCTTC; CDR3 protein: CANRDRGRYYGYTF
clone size: .; D gene: .; J gene: TRBJ2-5; V gene: TRBV29-1; CDR3 DNA: TGCAGCGCGGAAGGGGGCGGGAAGACCCAATACTTC; CDR3 protein: CSAEGGGKTQYF
clone size: .; D gene: .; J gene: TRBJ1-1; V gene: TRBV11-3; CDR3 DNA: TGTGCCAGCAGCGACAGGACATATAAAGCTTTCTTT; CDR3 protein: CASSDRTYKAFF
clone size: once; D gene: TRBD1; J gene: TRBJ2-7; V gene: TRBV18; CDR3 DNA: TGTGCCAGCTCACAACAGGGACAGGGGAAGTACGAGCAGTACTTC; CDR3 protein: CASSQQGQGKYEQYF
clone size: medium-sized; D gene: .; J gene: TRBJ2-5; V gene: TRBV5-4; CDR3 DNA: TGTGCCAGCAGAAAAGGGACATCCAAAGAGACCCAGTACTTC; CDR3 protein: CASRKGTSKETQYF
clone size: .; D gene: .; J gene: TRBJ2-1; V gene: TRBV11-1; CDR3 DNA: TGTGCCAGCAGCTTAGTTACCAGGGTCGACGAGCAGTTATTC; CDR3 protein: CASSLVTRVDEQLF
clone size: .; D gene: TRBD2; J gene: TRBJ2-3; V gene: TRBV29-1; CDR3 DNA: TGCGGCGTCCATCTGCGGCGTCTCGGGAGGACAGATACGCAGTATTTT; CDR3 protein: CGVHLRRLGRTDTQYF
clone size: .; D gene: .; J gene: TRBJ2-5; V gene: TRBV29-1; CDR3 DNA: TGTAACGCCAAGCCCTACCTCCAGACAAGTCAAGAGACCCAGCACTTC; CDR3 protein: CNAKPYLQTSQETQHF
clone size: .; D gene: .; J gene: TRBJ1-1; V gene: TRBV6-1; CDR3 DNA: TGTGCCAGCAGTGAAGTCGAGGGGGAGACGGAGGCTTTCTTT; CDR3 protein: CASSEVEGETEAFF
clone size: .; D gene: .; J gene: TRBJ1-5; V gene: TRBV12-3/TRBV12-4; CDR3 DNA: TGTGCCAACAGTTTAACCGGGGGGGGGACCCAGCATTTT; CDR3 protein: CANSLTGGGTQHF
clone size: many; D gene: .; J gene: TRBJ1-2; V gene: TRBV28; CDR3 DNA: TGTGCCAGCAGTTTATCGCCCCGGGGCTACACCTTC; CDR3 protein: CASSLSPRGYTF
clone size: .; D gene: TRBD2; J gene: TRBJ2-2; V gene: TRBV11-2; CDR3 DNA: TGTGCCAGCATCTGGGGGGGGAGACCCACCGGGGACCTGTTTTTT; CDR3 protein: CASIWGGRPTGDLFF
clone size: .; D gene: .; J gene: TRBJ1-2; V gene: TRBV11-2; CDR3 DNA: TGTGCCAACAGTGTCGGGCAGAGTGGCTACACCTTC; CDR3 protein: CANSVGQSGYTF
clone size: .; D gene: TRBD1; J gene: TRBJ1-2; V gene: TRBV4-2; CDR3 DNA: TGCGCCAGCAGCCCATGGCGGGACAGCTTTATTCGGGGGTATGGCTACATGTTC; CDR3 protein: CASSPWRDSFIRGYGYMF
clone size: .; D gene: .; J gene: TRBJ2-5; V gene: TRBV29-1; CDR3 DNA: TGCAGCGTCAAGCCTTATCTCCAGACAGGTCACGAGACCCAGTACTTC; CDR3 protein: CSVKPYLQTGHETQYF
clone size: .; D gene: .; J gene: TRBJ2-2; V gene: TRBV5-5; CDR3 DNA: TGTGCCAGCAGCTATTCAACAAGGCCGAACACCGGGGAGCTGTTTTTT; CDR3 protein: CASSYSTRPNTGELFF
clone size: many; D gene: .; J gene: TRBJ1-1; V gene: TRBV20-1; CDR3 DNA: TGCAGTGCTAGAGACGGAATGAACACTGAAGCTTTCTTT; CDR3 protein: CSARDGMNTEAFF
clone size: .; D gene: .; J gene: TRBJ2-1; V gene: TRBV11-2; CDR3 DNA: TGTGCCAGCAGCATACATGCGCGGGACTGGGCCTCCTACCATGAGCAGTTATTC; CDR3 protein: CASSIHARDWASYHEQLF
clone size: .; D gene: .; J gene: TRBJ2-1; V gene: TRBV11-1; CDR3 DNA: TGTGCCAGCAGCCCCCGGTCGGGACATGGGCCACATGAGCAGTTCTTT; CDR3 protein: CASSPRSGHGPHEQFF
clone size: few; D gene: TRBD1; J gene: TRBJ2-5; V gene: TRBV11-2; CDR3 DNA: TGTGCCAGGAGCTTACAGGGGGCGCAGCGAGACACCCAGTACTTC; CDR3 protein: CARSLQGAQRDTQYF
clone size: .; D gene: .; J gene: TRBJ2-6; V gene: TRBV6-6; CDR3 DNA: TGTGCCAGTAGTCGTTATACGATGAGCTCTGGGTCCAGCGTCCTGACTTTC; CDR3 protein: CASSRYTMSSGSSVLTF
clone size: once; D gene: .; J gene: TRBJ2-1; V gene: TRBV28; CDR3 DNA: TGTGCCAGCATTTTCCCAAGGCACCATGAGCAGTTCTTC; CDR3 protein: CASIFPRHHEQFF
clone size: .; D gene: TRBD1; J gene: TRBJ1-4; V gene: TRBV6-5; CDR3 DNA: TGTGCCAGCACATTTGGACAGGGGAGAGATGAAAAACTGTTTTTT; CDR3 protein: CASTFGQGRDEKLFF
clone size: many; D gene: .; J gene: TRBJ1-1; V gene: TRBV6-5; CDR3 DNA: TGTGCCAGCAGTTACACTCGGACCGGGGCAGGCGAAGCTTTCTTT; CDR3 protein: CASSYTRTGAGEAFF
clone size: .; D gene: .; J gene: TRBJ2-6; V gene: TRBV28; CDR3 DNA: TGTGGCAGCAGTGATACCTACTCTGGGGTCAACGTCCTGACTTTC; CDR3 protein: CGSSDTYSGVNVLTF
clone size: .; D gene: .; J gene: TRBJ1-6; V gene: TRBV14; CDR3 DNA: TGTGCCAGCAGCCAAGAGGGCCCTGACGATTCACCCCTCCACTTT; CDR3 protein: CASSQEGPDDSPLHF
clone size: .; D gene: .; J gene: TRBJ2-7; V gene: TRBV13; CDR3 DNA: TGTGCCAGCAGCTCAACCACGAGTAACGAGCAGTACTTC; CDR3 protein: CASSSTTSNEQYF
clone size: .; D gene: .; J gene: TRBJ1-2; V gene: TRBV6-6; CDR3 DNA: TGTGCCAGCACCCCCCAAGGCGCCTCATATGGCTACACCTTC; CDR3 protein: CASTPQGASYGYTF
clone size: .; D gene: .; J gene: TRBJ1-5; V gene: TRBV6-1; CDR3 DNA: TGTGCCAGCAACGAAGGGTATAGCAATCAACCCCAGCATTTT; CDR3 protein: CASNEGYSNQPQHF
clone size: .; D gene: .; J gene: TRBJ2-3; V gene: TRBV11-3; CDR3 DNA: TGTGGCAACACTCGTCGGGAAGTAAGCACAGATATGCAGTATTTT; CDR3 protein: CGNTRREVSTDMQYF